This T cell receptor (beta chain) appears in the sequencing data of a study of somatic mutations in cytotoxic T cells in rheumatoid arthritis. For the study at large: Purity of nearly 100% was reached when some V beta antibody-stained T-cell populations were flow-sorted, including V beta1+ cells sequenced for TCRB.

Regarding the study as a whole: Antigens targeted by the expanded CD8+ clones were unknown. CD8+ clonality rose with age in rheumatoid arthritis patients, unlike in healthy controls.

Profiling relied on immunoSEQ multiplex PCR, and the TCRdb table lists in-frame clones only, not all of them. The sample records approximately 20,000 clones, over 70% being singletons. As to this clone: What it binds is not known.

Germline CDR1 MNHEY, CDR2 SVGAGI. The CDR3 loop spans 12 amino acids. Trimming took off 6 bases at V and 7 bases at J, with 10 bases between the two ends. The sequence was collected from a woman aged 45-60 years in good health. The sample was CD8+ T cells sorted from blood. This chain uses TRBV6-5 with TRBJ2-1; no definite D call. The CDR3 reads CASSQRPNEQFF. In DNA, the CDR3 is TGTGCCAGCAGCCAAAGGCCGAATGAGCAGTTCTTC.